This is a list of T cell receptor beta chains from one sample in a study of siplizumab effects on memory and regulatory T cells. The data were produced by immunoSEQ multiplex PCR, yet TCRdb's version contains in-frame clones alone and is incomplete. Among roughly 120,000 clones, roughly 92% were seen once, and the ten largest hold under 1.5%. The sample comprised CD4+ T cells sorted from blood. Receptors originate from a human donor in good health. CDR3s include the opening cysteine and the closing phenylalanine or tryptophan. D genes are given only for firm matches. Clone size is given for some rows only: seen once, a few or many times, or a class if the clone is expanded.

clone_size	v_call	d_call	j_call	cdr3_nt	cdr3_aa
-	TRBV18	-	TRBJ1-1	TGTGCCAGCTCACTAGGACAAGAGGCTTTCTTT	CASSLGQEAFF
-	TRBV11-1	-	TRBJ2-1	TGTGCCACCCAGGGGGGACGGATCGGCAATGAGCAGTTCTTC	CATQGGRIGNEQFF
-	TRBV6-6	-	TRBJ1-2	TGTGCCAGCGCCCCGACAGTTAACTATGGCTACACCTTC	CASAPTVNYGYTF
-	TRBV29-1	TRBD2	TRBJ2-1	TGCACCACTCTGAAAAGGAATAGCGGGGGCTCCTACAATGAGCAGTTCTTC	CTTLKRNSGGSYNEQFF
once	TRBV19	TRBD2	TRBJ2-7	TGTGCCAGTAGGACCACTAGCGGAGGCTCCTACGAGCAGTACTTC	CASRTTSGGSYEQYF
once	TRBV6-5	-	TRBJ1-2	TGTGCCAGCACCAGGAGGGGAAACTATGGCTACACCTTC	CASTRRGNYGYTF
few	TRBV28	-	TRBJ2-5	TGTGCCAGCAGCCCACCCCAAGAGACCCAGTACTTC	CASSPPQETQYF
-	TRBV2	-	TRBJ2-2	TGTGCCAGCAGTGGGGGCAGGACCAACACCGGGGAGCTGTTTTTT	CASSGGRTNTGELFF
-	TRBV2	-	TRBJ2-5	TGTGCCAGCAGTGAAGTTAGGGGTGGAGAGACCCAGTACTTC	CASSEVRGGETQYF
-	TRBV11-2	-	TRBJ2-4	TGTGCCAGCAGCTTAGTCTGGACTGGCAAAAACATTCAGTACTTC	CASSLVWTGKNIQYF
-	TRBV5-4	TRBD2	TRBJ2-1	TGTGCCAGCAGTAGCGGGGCCTCCTACAATGAGCAGTTCTTC	CASSSGASYNEQFF
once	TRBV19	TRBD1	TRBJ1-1	TGTGCCAGTTATGGGACAGGGGGTGACTATCCGAACACTGAAGCTTTCTTT	CASYGTGGDYPNTEAFF
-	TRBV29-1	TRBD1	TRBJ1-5	TGCAGCGTGACCAGCGCGGCAGGGGGAGTGAAGCCCCAGCATTTT	CSVTSAAGGVKPQHF
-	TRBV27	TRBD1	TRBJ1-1	TGTGCCAGCAGAGGGGACAGGTGGGCAGATTTCTTT	CASRGDRWADFF
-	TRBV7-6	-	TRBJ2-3	TGTGCCAGCAGCTCCTTCCTTGATACGCAGTATTTT	CASSSFLDTQYF
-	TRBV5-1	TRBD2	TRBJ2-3	TGCGCCAGCAGCTTGCCGGGAGGGACTAGCACAGATACGCAGTATTTT	CASSLPGGTSTDTQYF
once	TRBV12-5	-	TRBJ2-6	TGTGCTAGTGGTTTAACTGGGGCCAACGTCCTGACTTTC	CASGLTGANVLTF
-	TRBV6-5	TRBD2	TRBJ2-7	TGTGCCAGCAGTTACTCAGGGCCAGCGGGAGGCTACGAGCAGTACTTC	CASSYSGPAGGYEQYF
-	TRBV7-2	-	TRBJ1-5	TGTGCCAGCAGCTTAGCGGCCCAGGGGACGCTAGGCCAGCCCCAGCATTTT	CASSLAAQGTLGQPQHF
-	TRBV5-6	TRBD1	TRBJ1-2	TGTGCCAGCAGCCCGGGACAGGGGGCCTCAAGCTATGGCTACACCTTC	CASSPGQGASSYGYTF
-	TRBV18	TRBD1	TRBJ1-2	TGTGCCAGCTCACCACGGGCAGGACAGGGGGGCCTTGGCTACACCTTC	CASSPRAGQGGLGYTF
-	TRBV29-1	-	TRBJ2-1	TGCAGCGTTGGTCCGGGGGCCTCCAATGAGCAGTTCTTC	CSVGPGASNEQFF
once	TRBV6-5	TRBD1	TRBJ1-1	TGTGCCAGCACCCTCAGGGGGCAGAACACTGAAGCTTTCTTT	CASTLRGQNTEAFF
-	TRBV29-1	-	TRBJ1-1	TGCAGCGTTTTGGGACGGATGAACACTGAAGCTTTCTTT	CSVLGRMNTEAFF
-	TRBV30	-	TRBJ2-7	TGTGCCTGGATTAATTCAGGGGCGGGAGAGCAGTACTTC	CAWINSGAGEQYF
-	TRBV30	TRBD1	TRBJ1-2	TGTGCCTGCCCCGGGACAGGGGGGGGCTACACCTTC	CACPGTGGGYTF
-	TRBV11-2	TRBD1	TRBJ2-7	TGTGCCAGCAGCGCCTCGGACAGGGGGTCCTACGAGCAGTACTTC	CASSASDRGSYEQYF
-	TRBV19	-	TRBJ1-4	TGTGCCAGTAGTCTAGGACAGAAAGAGAATGAAAAACTGTTTTTT	CASSLGQKENEKLFF
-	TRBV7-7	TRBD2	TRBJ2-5	TGTGCCAGCAGCGTTAGCGGGGGGGGGCAAGAGACCCAGTACTTC	CASSVSGGGQETQYF
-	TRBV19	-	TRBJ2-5	TGTGCCAGTAGTATAGGGGCGCGGCAGTCCGAGACCCAGTACTTC	CASSIGARQSETQYF
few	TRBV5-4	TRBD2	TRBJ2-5	TGTGCCAGCAGCTTGGGGACTAGTCGCGTGGAGACCCAGTACTTC	CASSLGTSRVETQYF
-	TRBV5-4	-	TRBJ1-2	TGTGCCAGCAGCTTGGGAGTTTACAGGTCTAACTATGGCTACACCTTC	CASSLGVYRSNYGYTF
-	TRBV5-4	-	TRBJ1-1	TGTGCCAGCAGCTTGGCCAGGGCAATGAACACTGAAGCTTTCTTT	CASSLARAMNTEAFF
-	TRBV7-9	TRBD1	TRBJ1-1	TGTGCCAGCACTAAAGACAGGGCTGGCGGGACTGAAGCTTTCTTT	CASTKDRAGGTEAFF
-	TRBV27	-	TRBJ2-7	TGTGCCAGCAGTTTAAAGGACCGTGGCCCCTACGAGCAGTACTTC	CASSLKDRGPYEQYF
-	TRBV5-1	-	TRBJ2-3	TGCGCCAGCAGCTTGAGTAGAAGCACAGATACGCAGTATTTT	CASSLSRSTDTQYF
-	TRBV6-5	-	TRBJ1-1	TGTGCCAGCAGTTACTCGATACGGGGCACTGAAGCTTTCTTT	CASSYSIRGTEAFF
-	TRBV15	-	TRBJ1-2	TGTGCCACCAGCAGAGATCTTACAGGGATGTATGACGGCTACACCTTC	CATSRDLTGMYDGYTF
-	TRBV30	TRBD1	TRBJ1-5	TGTGCCTGGAGTGGGGACAGGGGTTACCAGCCCCAGCATTTT	CAWSGDRGYQPQHF
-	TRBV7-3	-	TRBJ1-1	TGTGCCAGCAGCTTACTTTCCGGGACTGGGAACACTGAAGCTTTCTTT	CASSLLSGTGNTEAFF
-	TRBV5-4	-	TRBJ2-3	TGTGCCAGCAGCCCGAGGACTACTAGCACAGATACGCAGTATTTT	CASSPRTTSTDTQYF
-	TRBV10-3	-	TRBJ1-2	TGTGCCACAGACGACACCTTCTATGGCTACACCTTC	CATDDTFYGYTF
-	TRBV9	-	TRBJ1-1	TGTGCCAGCAGCGCCGACCCGTTTGGGGTAGCGGGTGACACTGAAGCTTTCTTT	CASSADPFGVAGDTEAFF
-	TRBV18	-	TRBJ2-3	TGTGCCAGCTCCAACCACGCCCGGGATACGCAGTATTTT	CASSNHARDTQYF
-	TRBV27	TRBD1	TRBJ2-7	TGTGCCAGCAGTCCTCGACAGGGGTACGAGCAGTACTTC	CASSPRQGYEQYF
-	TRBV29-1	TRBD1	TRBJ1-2	TGCAGCGTTATGGGACAGGCCGTCTATGGCTACACCTTC	CSVMGQAVYGYTF
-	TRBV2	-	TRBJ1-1	TGTGCCAGCAGTGGTTACGCCAGCAACACTGAAGCTTTCTTT	CASSGYASNTEAFF